This TCR beta chain was sequenced during a study of T-cell reconstitution after alpha-beta-depleted transplantation in children. This CDR3 has 11 residues. CDR1 and CDR2 (germline): GTSNPN, SVGIG (reference sequence). Trimming took off 5 bases at V and 6 bases at J, with 7 bases between the two ends. Using unique molecular identifiers, the investigators prepared the TCRbeta library. TCRdb re-analysed the PCR reads in MiXCR, keeping a single row per CDR3 protein. The profile covers around 410,000 distinct CDR3 sequences, with roughly a tenth appearing a single time and 5% to 6.5% taken by the ten largest.

The genes are TRBV30 and TRBJ2-2; D is unresolved. The starting material was PBMCs from the stem cell graft donor, obtained from the stem cell graft. This receptor was obtained from a human donor who donated a stem cell graft to a child with acute myeloid leukemia. The CDR3 DNA reads TGTGCCTGGTTCTCCCCCGGGGAGCTGTTTTTT. Residues: CAWFSPGELFF.